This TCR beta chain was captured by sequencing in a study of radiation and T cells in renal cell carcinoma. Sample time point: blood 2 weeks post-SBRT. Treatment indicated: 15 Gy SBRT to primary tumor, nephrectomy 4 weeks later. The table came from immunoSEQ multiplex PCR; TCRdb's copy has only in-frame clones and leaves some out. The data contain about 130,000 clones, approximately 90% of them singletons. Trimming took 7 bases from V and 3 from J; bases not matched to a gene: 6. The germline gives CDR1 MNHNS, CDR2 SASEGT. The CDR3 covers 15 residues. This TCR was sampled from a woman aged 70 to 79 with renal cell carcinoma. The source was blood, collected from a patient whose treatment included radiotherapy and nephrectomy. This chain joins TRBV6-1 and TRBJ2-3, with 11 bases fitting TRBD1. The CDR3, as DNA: TGTGCCAGCACCCTGGGACAGGGGGGAACAGATACGCAGTATTTT. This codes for CASTLGQGGTDTQYF.